The 28 T cell receptor beta chains in this list originate from one sample, sequenced in a study of radiotherapy plus CTLA-4 blockade in lung cancer. Generated by immunoSEQ multiplex PCR, the TCRdb table keeps only in-frame clones and is missing some. The sample consists of under 110,000 clones, more than 70% of them appearing once. The material sequenced was peripheral blood, taken from a patient treated with radiotherapy plus ipilimumab. These receptors were collected from a human donor with non-small cell lung cancer that progressed on radiotherapy plus ipilimumab. Some clones in this sample may be carry-over from other donors' samples.

CDR3: CASSPGARSPLHF. The CDR3 DNA follows: TGCGCCAGCAGCCCCGGGGCTCGCTCACCCCTCCACTTT. This chain joins TRBV5-1 and TRBJ1-6; a possible D gene is TRBD1 (5 bases). V shed 4 bases and J shed 10 bases, with 12 bases lying between them. This CDR3 contains 13 residues. Looked up from germline, CDR1 is SGHRS and CDR2 is YFSETQ.

V is TRBV25-1 and J is TRBJ2-3; D may be TRBD1 (5 bases). The V gene lost 3 bases and the J gene lost 2 bases, with 9 bases spanning the gap. This CDR3 is built from 14 residues. Per germline, CDR1 MGHDK and CDR2 SYGVNS. Written as DNA, the CDR3 is TGTGCCAGCAGTGACAGGGCGCTCACAGATACGCAGTATTTT. The encoded protein is CASSDRALTDTQYF.

The chain joins TRBV11-2 to TRBJ1-2; D call uncertain. Trimming cost V 1 base and J 0 bases, with 9 bases left between them. The CDR3 contains 15 residues. Germline CDR1 is SGHAT and CDR2 is FQNNGV. The CDR3 here is CASSLVGSANYGYTF. The DNA of the CDR3 is TGTGCCAGCAGCTTAGTGGGGTCCGCTAACTATGGCTACACCTTC.

This clone was observed a single time. J is TRBJ2-3 and V is TRBV19; 10 positions agree with TRBD1. J was trimmed by 0 bases and V by 5 bases; bases with no gene match: 5. The germline V gene has CDR1 LNHDA and CDR2 SQIVND (reference sequence). The CDR3 runs 16 residues. The CDR3 reads CASSAQGQGSTDTQYF. The CDR3 coding sequence is TGTGCCAGTAGTGCCCAGGGACAGGGGAGCACAGATACGCAGTATTTT.

This chain joins TRBV5-4 and TRBJ1-1; 7 bases align to TRBD1. The CDR3 is 14 amino acids. Trimming at V came to 0 bases and at J to 11 bases, leaving 10 bases not matched to a gene. Germline V gives CDR1 SGHNT, CDR2 YYREEE (reference sequence). The chain's CDR3 is CASSLAKGGRGAFF. The CDR3 DNA reads as TGTGCCAGCAGCTTGGCTAAGGGGGGCAGGGGGGCTTTCTTT.

V usage is TRBV9 and J usage is TRBJ2-5, with a tentative D call TRBD2 (5 bases). The V gene lost 0 bases and the J gene lost 4 bases, with 13 bases spanning the gap. There are 15 residues in the CDR3. Germline CDR1 and CDR2: SGDLS and YYNGEE. The CDR3 DNA sequence: TGTGCCAGCAGCGTAGGGGGAGAGACCAGAGAGACCCAGTACTTC. Its protein is CASSVGGETRETQYF.

The chain joins TRBV6-5 to TRBJ1-6; D might be TRBD1 (5 bases). Per germline, CDR1 MNHEY and CDR2 SVGAGI. The CDR3 extends over 13 amino acids. V lost 10 bases, J lost 7 bases, and 14 bases lay in between. The CDR3 nucleotides read TGTGCCACCTTTCGGGACGGGAATTCACCCCTCCACTTT. Residues: CATFRDGNSPLHF.

The chain is built from TRBV7-2 and TRBJ2-7, with TRBD1 matching over 8 bases. The germline gives CDR1 SGHTA, CDR2 FQGNSA. The CDR3 sequence is 14 residues long. J gave up 4 bases and V 5 bases, and 7 bases lay outside the gene matches. The CDR3 coding sequence is TGTGCCAGCAGCCTGGACAGGGCAAATTACGAGCAGTACTTC. Translation: CASSLDRANYEQYF.

The rearrangement joins TRBV27 to TRBJ2-3; 12 positions match TRBD2. Germline V gene lookup returns CDR1 MNHEY and CDR2 SMNVEV (reference sequence). The junction had 2 bases not matched to a gene; V was cut back by 2 bases and J by 5 bases. This CDR3 is 15 amino acids long. The CDR3 DNA reads as TGTGCCAGCAGTTTAGAACTAGCGGGGGGAGATACGCAGTATTTT. Protein: CASSLELAGGDTQYF.

The chain links TRBV6-1 to TRBJ1-2, with 8 nucleotides matching TRBD1. The CDR3 has 15 residues. Germline assignment: CDR1 MNHNS and CDR2 SASEGT. J was trimmed by 0 bases and V by 6 bases; bases with no gene match: 6. The CDR3 region is CASSLTGGTNYGYTF. The CDR3 DNA is TGTGCCAGCAGCCTCACAGGGGGTACTAACTATGGCTACACCTTC.

The gene calls are TRBV6-5 and TRBJ2-3; D possibly corresponds to TRBD2 (5 bases). V was pared by 6 bases and J by 5 bases, with 12 bases between. The length of the CDR3 is 13 residues. Germline V CDR1 and CDR2: MNHEY, SVGAGI. CDR3 residues: CASRPPGEDTQYF. The CDR3 region has the DNA TGTGCCAGCAGACCACCCGGGGAAGATACGCAGTATTTT.

The sample holds a few counts of this clone. This chain uses TRBV4-2 with TRBJ2-7; possibly TRBD2 for D (6 bases). The CDR3 contains 15 residues. The germline CDR1 and CDR2 sequences are LGHNA and YNFKEQ. Trimming shortened V by 4 bases and J by 4 bases, and 17 bases separated the two germline ends. The CDR3 spells CASSPQLEGGYEQYF. Here the CDR3 DNA reads TGTGCCAGCAGCCCCCAGCTGGAGGGCGGGTACGAGCAGTACTTC.

The chain joins TRBV12-5 to TRBJ2-5; possible D gene TRBD1, 5 bases. Germline CDR1 reads LGHNT; CDR2 reads FRNRAP. This CDR3 comprises 13 residues. V gave up 1 base and J gave up 5 bases, with 8 bases separating them. This chain's CDR3 is CASGLGRVETQYF. The CDR3 nucleotides read TGTGCTAGTGGTTTGGGCAGGGTTGAGACCCAGTACTTC.

This chain connects TRBV2 to TRBJ2-3; weak D call: TRBD1 (6 bases). The CDR3 covers 15 residues. V dropped 6 bases and J dropped 2 bases, with 15 bases sitting between them. CDR1 is SNHLY, CDR2 FYNNEI, per germline. The CDR3 sequence: CASSYGQPHTDTQYF. For the CDR3, the DNA is TGTGCCAGCAGCTATGGACAGCCCCACACAGATACGCAGTATTTT.

V is TRBV25-1 and J is TRBJ1-2, with 9 bases identical to TRBD1. Germline trimming cut 7 bases from V and 3 bases from J; bases unmatched to any gene: 9. The CDR3 is 15 amino acids. Germline CDR1 is MGHDK and CDR2 is SYGVNS. The CDR3 nucleotides read TGTGCCAGCACTTACCGGGACAGGGAAGACTATGGCTACACCTTC. This sequence encodes CASTYRDREDYGYTF.

V is TRBV6-6 and J is TRBJ2-1, with D perhaps matching TRBD1 or TRBD2 (5 bases each). The V and J ends lost 6 bases and 3 bases respectively, with 15 bases between them. CDR1 and CDR2 (germline): MNHNY, SVGAGI (reference sequence). The CDR3 is 15 amino acids. As DNA, the CDR3 is TGTGCCAGCAGCCCTCCCGGGACGCTCTACAATGAGCAGTTCTTC. Translated: CASSPPGTLYNEQFF.

This clone is a singleton in its sample. One end of the junction varies from germline; a read error may be responsible. The chain combines TRBV13 with TRBJ1-6; TRBD1 agrees at 7 bases. Germline V gene sequence: CDR1 PRHDT, CDR2 FYEKMQ (reference sequence). CDR3 size: 14 residues. The CDR3 spells CASSINRGNSPPHF. For the CDR3, the DNA is TGTGCCAGCAGCATTAACAGGGGTAATTCACCCCCCCACTTT.

The chain has TRBV5-4 and TRBJ1-6; the D is unclear. V was pared by 4 bases and J by 0 bases, with 8 bases between. Germline V gives CDR1 SGHNT, CDR2 YYREEE (reference sequence). The CDR3 has 15 amino acids. CDR3 sequence reads: CASSLESSYNSPLHF. The DNA of the CDR3 is TGTGCCAGCAGCCTAGAAAGCTCCTATAATTCACCCCTCCACTTT.

This clone was detected only once. In DNA form, the CDR3 reads TGCGCCAGCAGCTTGGGGGACTTCTACAATGAGCAGTTCTTC. Protein: CASSLGDFYNEQFF. The rearrangement links TRBV5-1 to TRBJ2-1, with D possibly TRBD2 on 6 matching bases. Trimming left V 0 bases short and J 3 bases short, with 7 bases between. There are 14 residues in the CDR3. Germline assignment: CDR1 SGHRS and CDR2 YFSETQ.

In this sample, this clone turned up once. This chain links TRBV28 with TRBJ1-2; no reliable D call. Deletions cut 6 bases from V and 8 bases from J, with 16 bases between. Looked up from germline, CDR1 is MDHEN and CDR2 is SYDVKM. There are 13 residues in the CDR3. The CDR3 loop is CASSRSGSGGYTF. The CDR3 DNA is TGTGCCAGCAGCCGGTCAGGATCTGGCGGCTACACCTTC.

V and J are TRBV15 and TRBJ1-5; no clear D gene. Germline V CDR1 and CDR2: LNHNV, YYDKDF (reference sequence). Between the trimmed V and J ends, which lost 0 bases and 3 bases, there was a span of 9 bases. The CDR3 runs 15 residues. The chain's CDR3 is CATSRDPKINQPQHF. DNA of the CDR3: TGTGCCACCAGCAGAGACCCTAAGATCAATCAGCCCCAGCATTTT.

The chain recombines TRBV5-4 with TRBJ2-2; TRBD2 matches 11 bases. Germline V CDR1 and CDR2: SGHNT, YYREEE (reference sequence). With V trimmed by 4 bases and J by 1 base, 9 bases remained unmatched. The CDR3 consists of 18 residues. CDR3 DNA sequence: TGTGCCAGCAGCCCGATCCTTACTAGCGGGGGGAACACCGGGGAGCTGTTTTTT. Protein product: CASSPILTSGGNTGELFF. The complete variable domain, with remaining parts taken from reference TRBV5-4 and TRBJ2-2, reads ETGVTQSPTHLIKTRGQQVTLRCSSQSGHNTVSWYQQALGQGPQFIFQYYREEENGRGNFPPRFSGLQFPNYSSELNVNALELDDSALYLCASSPILTSGGNTGELFFGEGSRLTVL.

The chain couples TRBV28 to TRBJ1-2, with D perhaps matching TRBD1 (5 bases). CDR1 MDHEN and CDR2 SYDVKM come from the germline V gene. V was pared by 7 bases and J by 2 bases, with 14 bases between. The CDR3 contains 14 residues. CDR3 sequence (DNA): TGTGCCAGCAACATGGGGGGAGCAAACTATGGCTACACCTTC. Residues: CASNMGGANYGYTF.

V is TRBV4-1 and J is TRBJ2-1; tentatively, D is TRBD1 (6 bases). The CDR3 spans 15 residues. The V end lost 2 bases, the J end lost 8 bases, and 16 bases lay between the germline ends. Per germline, CDR1 MGHRA and CDR2 YSYEKL. Here the CDR3 DNA reads TGCGCCAGCAGCCAAAACGGACAGATCTCGTATGAGCAGTTCTTC. This encodes CASSQNGQISYEQFF.

The chain employs TRBV5-1 and TRBJ2-5, with D maybe TRBD1 (5 bases). Germline V CDR1 and CDR2: SGHRS, YFSETQ. The CDR3 is 16 residues long. The V gene lost 0 bases and the J gene lost 2 bases, with 14 bases spanning the gap. The CDR3 region is CASSLAAVTGQETQYF. CDR3 DNA: TGCGCCAGCAGCTTGGCGGCAGTAACAGGACAAGAGACCCAGTACTTC.

The chain couples TRBV19 to TRBJ1-1; possible D gene TRBD1, 5 bases. Trimming cost V 7 bases and J 6 bases, with 12 bases left between them. In germline, CDR1 is LNHDA, CDR2 SQIVND (reference sequence). The CDR3 contains 12 residues. The CDR3 is CASTSDRAEAFF. The CDR3 DNA follows: TGTGCCAGTACCTCTGACAGAGCTGAAGCTTTCTTT.

The gene calls are TRBV28 and TRBJ2-3, with TRBD2 matching over 7 bases. The CDR3 has 14 residues. The V gene's germline CDR1 is MDHEN and CDR2 SYDVKM. V trimming: 3 bases; J trimming: 6 bases; junction bases outside the gene matches: 6. The CDR3 region is CASSFGNGGDTQYF. CDR3 in DNA: TGTGCCAGCAGTTTCGGGAACGGGGGGGATACGCAGTATTTT.

The chain links TRBV10-3 to TRBJ2-1, with D perhaps TRBD2 (7 bases). V lost 4 bases and J 6 bases, leaving 22 bases between the germline ends. The CDR3 covers 17 residues. Germline values: CDR1 ENHRY, CDR2 SYGVKD. CDR3 sequence: CAISGTRGGDRLNEQFF. The CDR3 DNA reads TGTGCCATCAGTGGCACCAGGGGAGGGGACCGACTCAATGAGCAGTTCTTC.